This entry lists 2 T cell receptor beta chains sequenced from one sample in a study of T cells in Graves' hyperthyroidism and ophthalmopathy. Using RNA transcripts as the source, TCR beta CDR3 regions were amplified. First-round RT-PCR targeting the TCR CDR3 was performed with the HTBI primer set. Each CDR3 protein gets one entry after TCRdb re-called the multiplex PCR reads with MiXCR. The sample contains around 600,000 distinct CDR3 sequences, just under 45% of which appear only once. Sequences were obtained from peripheral blood or thyroid tissue (not recorded which). The origin of the receptors is an adult man with Graves' disease, either hyperthyroidism or ophthalmopathy (not recorded which).

Remarks on this clonotype: A junction end diverges from the germline sequence, so it may reflect a read error. V and J are TRBV7-9 and TRBJ1-6, with D uncertain. From germline, CDR1 is SEHNR and CDR2 FQNEAQ (reference sequence). This CDR3 is built from 13 residues. CDR3 loop: CASSEQSNSPPHF. The CDR3 region has the DNA TGTGCCAGCAGTGAACAGTCGAATTCACCCCCCCACTTT.

Regarding this clonotype: At one end, the junction sequence differs from germline, possibly due to a read error. The chain has TRBV10-3 and TRBJ2-5; TRBD2 matches 10 bases. The germline gives CDR1 ENHRY, CDR2 SYGVKD. The CDR3 runs to 16 residues. The CDR3 protein is CASSEATSGPQETQYF. CDR3 bases: TGTGCCAGCAGTGAGGCGACTAGCGGGCCTCAAGAGACCCAGTACTTC.